This TCR beta chain stems from a study of control samples from healthy donors and cancer patients. Measured with immunoSEQ multiplex PCR; TCRdb has only the in-frame clones, and not every one. This sample has approximately 210,000 clones; approximately 91% occur once, and the top ten carry less than 2%. CDR3 length: 15 amino acids. V shed 0 bases, J shed 13 bases, and the junction held 9 bases outside the gene matches. Per germline, CDR1 SGHAT and CDR2 FQNNGV. The sequencing input was blood. The gene calls are TRBV11-2 and TRBJ1-6, with TRBD1 identical over 7 bases. The clonotype originates from a man aged 30-40 years in good health. The chain's CDR3 is CASSLDLRGRFPLHF. The CDR3 DNA reads TGTGCCAGCAGCTTAGATTTAAGGGGGCGCTTCCCCCTCCACTTT. Supplemented by reference TRBV11-2 and TRBJ1-6, the full variable domain reads EAGVAQSPRYKIIEKRQSVAFWCNPISGHATLYWYQQILGQGPKLLIQFQNNGVVDDSQLPKDRFSAERLKGVDSTLKIQPAKLEDSAVYLCASSLDLRGRFPLHFGNGTRLTVT.